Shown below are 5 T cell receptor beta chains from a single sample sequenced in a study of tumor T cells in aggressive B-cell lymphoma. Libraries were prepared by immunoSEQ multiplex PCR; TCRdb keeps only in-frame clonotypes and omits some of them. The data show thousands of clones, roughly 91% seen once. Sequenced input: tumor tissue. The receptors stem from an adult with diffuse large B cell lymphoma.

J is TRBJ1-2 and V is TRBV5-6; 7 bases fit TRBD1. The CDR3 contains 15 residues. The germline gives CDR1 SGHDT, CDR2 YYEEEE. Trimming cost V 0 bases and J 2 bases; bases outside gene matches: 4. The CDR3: CASSLAGQSNYGYTF. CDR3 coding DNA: TGTGCCAGCAGCTTGGCGGGACAGTCCAACTATGGCTACACCTTC.

The CDR3 loop is CATRPTGNSYEQYF. CDR3 nucleotides: TGCGCCACCCGCCCGACAGGCAACTCCTACGAGCAGTACTTC. This rearrangement joins TRBV5-1 to TRBJ2-7, with D possibly matching TRBD1 (6 bases). CDR3 length: 14 amino acids. Germline CDR1 and CDR2: SGHRS and YFSETQ. V lost 9 bases, J lost 0 bases, and 16 bases lay in between.

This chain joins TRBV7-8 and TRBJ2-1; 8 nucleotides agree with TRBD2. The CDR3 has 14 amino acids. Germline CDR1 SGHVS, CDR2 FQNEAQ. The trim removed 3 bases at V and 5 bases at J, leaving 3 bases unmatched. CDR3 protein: CASSFGLAHNEQFF. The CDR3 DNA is TGTGCCAGCAGCTTTGGACTAGCTCACAATGAGCAGTTCTTC.

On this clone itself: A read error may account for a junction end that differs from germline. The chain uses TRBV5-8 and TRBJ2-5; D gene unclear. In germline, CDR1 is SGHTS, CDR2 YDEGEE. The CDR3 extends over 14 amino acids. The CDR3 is CASSLVQFQETRYF. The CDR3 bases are TGTGCCAGCAGCTTGGTACAGTTCCAAGAGACCCGGTACTTC.

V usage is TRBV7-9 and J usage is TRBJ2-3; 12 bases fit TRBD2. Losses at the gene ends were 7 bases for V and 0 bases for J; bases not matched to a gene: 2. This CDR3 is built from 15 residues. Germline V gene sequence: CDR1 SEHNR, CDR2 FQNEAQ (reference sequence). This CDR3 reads CASTGTSGSTDTQYF. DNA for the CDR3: TGTGCCAGCACCGGGACTAGCGGGAGCACAGATACGCAGTATTTT.